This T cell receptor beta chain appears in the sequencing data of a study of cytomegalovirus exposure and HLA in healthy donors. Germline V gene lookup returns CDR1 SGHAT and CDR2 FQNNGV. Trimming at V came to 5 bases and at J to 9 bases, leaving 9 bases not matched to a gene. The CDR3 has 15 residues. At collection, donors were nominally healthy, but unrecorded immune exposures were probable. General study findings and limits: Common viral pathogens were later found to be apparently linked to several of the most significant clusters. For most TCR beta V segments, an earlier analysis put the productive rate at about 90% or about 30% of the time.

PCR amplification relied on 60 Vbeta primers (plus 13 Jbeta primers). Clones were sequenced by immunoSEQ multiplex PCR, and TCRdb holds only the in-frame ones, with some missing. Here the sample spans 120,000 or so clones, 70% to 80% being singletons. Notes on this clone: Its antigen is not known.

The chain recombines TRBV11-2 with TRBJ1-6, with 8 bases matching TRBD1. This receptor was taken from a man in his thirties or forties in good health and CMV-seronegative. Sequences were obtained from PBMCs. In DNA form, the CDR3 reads TGTGCCAGCAGCGCTATGACAGGGGCCGGTTCACCCCTCCACTTT. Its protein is CASSAMTGAGSPLHF.